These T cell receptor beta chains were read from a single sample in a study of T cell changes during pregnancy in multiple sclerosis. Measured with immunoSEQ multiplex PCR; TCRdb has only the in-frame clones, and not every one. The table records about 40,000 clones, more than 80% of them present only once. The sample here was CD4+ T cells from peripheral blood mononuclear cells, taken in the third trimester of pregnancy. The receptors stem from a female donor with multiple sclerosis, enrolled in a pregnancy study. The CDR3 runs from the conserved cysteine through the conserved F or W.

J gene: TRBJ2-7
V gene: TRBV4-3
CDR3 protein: CASSQGLNYEQYF

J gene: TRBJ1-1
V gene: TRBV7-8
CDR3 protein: CASSLGSRGFTEAFF

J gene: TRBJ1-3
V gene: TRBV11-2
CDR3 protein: CASSLQGPEIGNTIYF

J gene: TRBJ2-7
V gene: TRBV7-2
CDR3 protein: CASSFRRAYEQYF

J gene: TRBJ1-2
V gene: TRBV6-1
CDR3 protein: CASSREGQNYGYTF

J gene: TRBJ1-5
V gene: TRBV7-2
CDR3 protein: CASSFPPNQPQHF

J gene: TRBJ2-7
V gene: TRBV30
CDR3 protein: CAWTSGNSYEQYF

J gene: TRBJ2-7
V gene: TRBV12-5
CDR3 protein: CASGLSPGGLINEQYF

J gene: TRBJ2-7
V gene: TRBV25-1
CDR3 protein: CASYRTGSSYEQYF

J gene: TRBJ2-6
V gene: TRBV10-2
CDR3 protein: CASSDRGLAEVNVLTF

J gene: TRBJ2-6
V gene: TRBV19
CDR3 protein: CASIPTGTGANVLTF

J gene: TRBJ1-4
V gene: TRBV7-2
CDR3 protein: CASSLQQGSREKLFF

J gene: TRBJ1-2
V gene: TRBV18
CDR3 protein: CASSQDRDGYTF

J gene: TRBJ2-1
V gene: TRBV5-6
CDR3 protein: CASSSKLAPSYNEQFF

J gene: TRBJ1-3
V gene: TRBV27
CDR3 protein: CASRAGGRGNTIYF

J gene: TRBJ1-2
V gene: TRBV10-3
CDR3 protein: CAIRGARGYGYTF

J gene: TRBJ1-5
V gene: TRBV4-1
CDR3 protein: CASSSGTRSDSNQPQHF

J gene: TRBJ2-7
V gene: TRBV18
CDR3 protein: CASSPPRGSYEQYF